This TCR beta chain was captured by sequencing in a study of T cells in localized non-small cell lung cancer. Findings and limits, study-wide: Sequencing involved a lone tumor region, leaving heterogeneity possible. Compared with tumor, uninvolved adjacent lung displayed greater T cell clonality, ranking highest overall. Longer overall survival accompanied higher blood T cell density.

V was pared by 3 bases and J by 2 bases, with 11 bases between. CDR3 length: 15 amino acids. The germline V gene has CDR1 LNHDA and CDR2 SQIVND (reference sequence). Some clones are missing from TCRdb's copy, which holds only in-frame ones; the method was immunoSEQ multiplex PCR. The sample yields about 74,000 clones, 84% seen once. This clone was recorded only once. Antigen: not known. The sequencing used peripheral blood, collected before any cancer treatment. The chain uses TRBV19 and TRBJ1-3, with a tentative D call TRBD1 (5 bases). This receptor was obtained from a female donor aged 60 or older with stage I lung adenocarcinoma. CDR3 bases: TGTGCCAGTAGTATGTTAAGAGGGGCTGGAAACACCATATATTTT. As protein: CASSMLRGAGNTIYF.